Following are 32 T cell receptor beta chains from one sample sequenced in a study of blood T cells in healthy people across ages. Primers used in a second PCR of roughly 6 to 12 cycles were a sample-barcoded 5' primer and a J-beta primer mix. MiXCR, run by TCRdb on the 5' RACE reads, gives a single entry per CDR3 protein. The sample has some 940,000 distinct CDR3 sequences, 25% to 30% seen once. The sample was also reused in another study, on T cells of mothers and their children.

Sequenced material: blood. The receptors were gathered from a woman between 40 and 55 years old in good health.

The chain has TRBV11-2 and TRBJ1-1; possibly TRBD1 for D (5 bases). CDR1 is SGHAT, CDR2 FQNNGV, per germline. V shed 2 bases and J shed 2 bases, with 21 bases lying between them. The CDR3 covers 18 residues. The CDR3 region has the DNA TGTGCCAGCAGCTTAAGCTGGGCGGTGCGGGGGAGAAACACTGAAGCTTTCTTT. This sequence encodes CASSLSWAVRGRNTEAFF.

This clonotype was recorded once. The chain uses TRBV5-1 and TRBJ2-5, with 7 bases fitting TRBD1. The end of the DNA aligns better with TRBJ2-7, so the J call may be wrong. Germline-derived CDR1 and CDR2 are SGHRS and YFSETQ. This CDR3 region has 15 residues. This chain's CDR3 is CISSHGTADSYEQYF. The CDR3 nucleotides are TGCATCAGCAGTCACGGGACAGCGGATTCCTACGAGCAGTACTTC.

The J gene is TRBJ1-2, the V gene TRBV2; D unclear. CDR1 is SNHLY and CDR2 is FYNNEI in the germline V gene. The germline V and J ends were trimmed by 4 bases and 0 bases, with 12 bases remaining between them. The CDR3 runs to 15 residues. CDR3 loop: CASSVRQETNYGYTF. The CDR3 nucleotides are TGTGCCAGCAGTGTGAGGCAGGAAACTAACTATGGCTACACCTTC.

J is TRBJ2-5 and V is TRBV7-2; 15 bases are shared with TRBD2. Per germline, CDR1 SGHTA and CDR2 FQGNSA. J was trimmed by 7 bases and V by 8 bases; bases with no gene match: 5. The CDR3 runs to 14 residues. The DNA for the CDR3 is TGTGCCAGCTCGGGACTAGCGGGGGGCGGGACCCAGTACTTC. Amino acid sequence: CASSGLAGGGTQYF.

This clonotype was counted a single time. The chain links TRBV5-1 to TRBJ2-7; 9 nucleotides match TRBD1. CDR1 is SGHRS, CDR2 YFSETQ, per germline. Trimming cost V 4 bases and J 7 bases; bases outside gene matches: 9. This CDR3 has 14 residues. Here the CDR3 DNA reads TGCGCCAGCAGCACTGGGACAGGGCTTAGGGAGCAGTACTTC. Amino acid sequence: CASSTGTGLREQYF.

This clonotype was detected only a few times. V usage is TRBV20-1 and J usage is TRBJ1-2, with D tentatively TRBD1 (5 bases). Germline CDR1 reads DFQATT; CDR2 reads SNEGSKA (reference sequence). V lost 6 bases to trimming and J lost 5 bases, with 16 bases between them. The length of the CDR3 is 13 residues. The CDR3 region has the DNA TGCAGTGCCACTCCGGACGGGACTTATGGCTACACCTTC. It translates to CSATPDGTYGYTF.

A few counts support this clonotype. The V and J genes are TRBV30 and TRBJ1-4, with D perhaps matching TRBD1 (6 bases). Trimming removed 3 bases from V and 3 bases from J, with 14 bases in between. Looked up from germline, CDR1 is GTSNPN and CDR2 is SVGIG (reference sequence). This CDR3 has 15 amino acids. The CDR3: CAWSAAGTPNEKLFF. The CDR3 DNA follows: TGTGCCTGGAGCGCGGCCGGGACACCTAATGAAAAACTGTTTTTT.

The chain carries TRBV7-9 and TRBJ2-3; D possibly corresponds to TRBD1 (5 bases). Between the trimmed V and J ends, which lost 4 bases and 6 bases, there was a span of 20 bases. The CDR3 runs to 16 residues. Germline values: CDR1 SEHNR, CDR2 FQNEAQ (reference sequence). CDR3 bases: TGTGCCAGCAGCTCCACCCCAGGGTCCCAAGGGGATACGCAGTATTTT. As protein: CASSSTPGSQGDTQYF.

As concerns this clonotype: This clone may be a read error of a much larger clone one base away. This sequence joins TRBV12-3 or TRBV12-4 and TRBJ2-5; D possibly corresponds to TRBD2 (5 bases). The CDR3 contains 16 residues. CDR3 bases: TGTGCCAGCAGTCCGTTAATACGAGGGAAACAAGAGGCCCAGTACTTC. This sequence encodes CASSPLIRGKQEAQYF.

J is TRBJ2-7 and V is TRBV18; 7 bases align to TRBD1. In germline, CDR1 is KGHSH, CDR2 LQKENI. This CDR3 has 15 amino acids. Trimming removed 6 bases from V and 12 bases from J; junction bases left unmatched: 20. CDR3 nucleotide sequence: TGTGCCAGCTCTCAAAGGACAGGCCAGGCAAACATTCGGTACTTC. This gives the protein CASSQRTGQANIRYF.

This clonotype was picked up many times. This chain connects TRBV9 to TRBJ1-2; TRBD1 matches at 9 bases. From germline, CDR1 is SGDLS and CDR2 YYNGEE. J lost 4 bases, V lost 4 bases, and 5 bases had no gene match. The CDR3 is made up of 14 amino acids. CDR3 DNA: TGTGCCAGCAGCTCTCGACAGGGGGTCTATGGCTACACCTTC. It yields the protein CASSSRQGVYGYTF.

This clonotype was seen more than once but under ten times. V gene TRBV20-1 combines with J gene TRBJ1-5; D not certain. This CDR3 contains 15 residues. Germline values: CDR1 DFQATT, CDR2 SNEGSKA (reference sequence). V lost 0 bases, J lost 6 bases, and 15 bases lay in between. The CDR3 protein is CSARDGERISQPQHF. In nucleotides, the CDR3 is TGCAGTGCTAGAGATGGGGAGAGGATAAGTCAGCCCCAGCATTTT.

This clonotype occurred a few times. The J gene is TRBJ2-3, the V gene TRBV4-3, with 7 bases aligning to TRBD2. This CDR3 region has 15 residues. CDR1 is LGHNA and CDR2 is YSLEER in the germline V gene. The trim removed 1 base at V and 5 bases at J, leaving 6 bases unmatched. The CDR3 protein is CASSQGEASGDTQYF. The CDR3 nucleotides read TGCGCCAGCAGCCAAGGTGAGGCTAGCGGAGATACGCAGTATTTT.

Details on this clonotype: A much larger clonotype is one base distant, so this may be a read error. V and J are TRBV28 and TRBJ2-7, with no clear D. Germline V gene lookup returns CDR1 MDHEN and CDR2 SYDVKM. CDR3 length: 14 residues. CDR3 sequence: CASSQDAVSYEQCF. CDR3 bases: TGTGCCAGCAGTCAGGACGCCGTCTCCTACGAGCAGTGCTTC. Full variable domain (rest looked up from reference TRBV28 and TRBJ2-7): DVKVTQSSRYLVKRTGEKVFLECVQDMDHENMFWYRQDPGLGLRLIYFSYDVKMKEKGDIPEGYSVSREKKERFSLILESASTNQTSMYLCASSQDAVSYEQCFGPGTRLTVT.

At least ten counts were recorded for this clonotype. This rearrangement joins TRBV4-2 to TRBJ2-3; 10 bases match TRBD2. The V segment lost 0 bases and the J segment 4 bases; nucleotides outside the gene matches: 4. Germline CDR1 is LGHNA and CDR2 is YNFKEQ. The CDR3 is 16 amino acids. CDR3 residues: CASSQEDSGGPDTQYF. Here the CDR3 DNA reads TGTGCCAGCAGCCAAGAGGATAGCGGGGGGCCAGATACGCAGTATTTT.

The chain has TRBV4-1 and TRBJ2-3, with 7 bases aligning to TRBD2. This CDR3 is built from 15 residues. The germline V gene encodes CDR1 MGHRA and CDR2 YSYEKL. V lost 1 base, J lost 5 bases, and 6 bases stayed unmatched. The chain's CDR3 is CASSQVLAVVDTQYF. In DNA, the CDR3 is TGCGCCAGCAGCCAAGTTCTAGCGGTCGTAGATACGCAGTATTTT.

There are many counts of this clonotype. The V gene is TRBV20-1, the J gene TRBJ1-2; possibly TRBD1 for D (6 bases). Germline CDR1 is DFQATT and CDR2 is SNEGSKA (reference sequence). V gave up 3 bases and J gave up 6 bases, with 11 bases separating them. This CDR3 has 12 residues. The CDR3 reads CSARAGDDGYTF. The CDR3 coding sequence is TGCAGTGCTAGGGCAGGGGACGATGGCTACACCTTC.

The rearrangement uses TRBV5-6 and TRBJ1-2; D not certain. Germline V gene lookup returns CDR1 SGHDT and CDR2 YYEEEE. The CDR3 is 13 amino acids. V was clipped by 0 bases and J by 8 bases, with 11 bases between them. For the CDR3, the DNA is TGTGCCAGCAGCTTGGAAGAGGTTGGAGGCTACACCTTC. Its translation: CASSLEEVGGYTF.

The CDR3 DNA is TGTGCCAGCAGCTTAGTGGTGACTGGGACGGCTTTCTTT. Translating it yields CASSLVVTGTAFF. The chain couples TRBV7-9 to TRBJ1-1, with a possible D match to TRBD1 (5 bases). Germline V gene lookup returns CDR1 SEHNR and CDR2 FQNEAQ (reference sequence). Trimming took off 1 base at V and 11 bases at J, with 14 bases between the two ends. The CDR3 contains 13 residues.

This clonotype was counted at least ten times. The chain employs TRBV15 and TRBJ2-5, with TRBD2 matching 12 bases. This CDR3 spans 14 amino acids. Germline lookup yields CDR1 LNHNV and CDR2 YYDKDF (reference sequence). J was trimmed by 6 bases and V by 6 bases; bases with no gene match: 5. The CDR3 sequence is CATSPSGGAKTQYF. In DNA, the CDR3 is TGTGCCACCAGTCCTAGCGGGGGGGCCAAGACCCAGTACTTC.

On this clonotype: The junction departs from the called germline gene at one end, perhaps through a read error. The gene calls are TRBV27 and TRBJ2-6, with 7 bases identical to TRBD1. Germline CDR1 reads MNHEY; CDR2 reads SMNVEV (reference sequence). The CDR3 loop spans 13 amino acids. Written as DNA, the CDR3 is TGTGCCAGCAGCTCCAAGGGGGCCGACGTCCTGACTTTC. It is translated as CASSSKGADVLTF.

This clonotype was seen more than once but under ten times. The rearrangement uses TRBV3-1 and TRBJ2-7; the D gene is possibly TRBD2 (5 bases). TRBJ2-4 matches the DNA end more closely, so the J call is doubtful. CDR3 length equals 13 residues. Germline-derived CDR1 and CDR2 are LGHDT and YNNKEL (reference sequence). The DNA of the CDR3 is TGTGCCAGCAGCCAATTTCTCGGGGACATTCAGTACTTC. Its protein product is CASSQFLGDIQYF.

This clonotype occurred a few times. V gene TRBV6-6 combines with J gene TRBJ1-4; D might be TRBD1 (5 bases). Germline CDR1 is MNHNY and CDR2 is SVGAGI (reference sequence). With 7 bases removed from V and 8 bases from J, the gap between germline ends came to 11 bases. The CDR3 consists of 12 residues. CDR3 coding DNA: TGTGCCAGCAACCAAAGGGGAGAAAAACTGTTTTTT. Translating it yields CASNQRGEKLFF.

CDR3 amino acids: CANGSDRGPYNEQFF. DNA of the CDR3: TGTGCCAACGGCTCTGACAGGGGGCCCTACAATGAGCAGTTCTTC. The chain is built from TRBV7-3 and TRBJ2-1; the match to TRBD1 covers 10 bases. J lost 2 bases, V lost 10 bases, and 8 bases had no gene match. CDR3 length: 15 amino acids. Germline V gene data show CDR1 as SGHTA and CDR2 as FQGTGA.

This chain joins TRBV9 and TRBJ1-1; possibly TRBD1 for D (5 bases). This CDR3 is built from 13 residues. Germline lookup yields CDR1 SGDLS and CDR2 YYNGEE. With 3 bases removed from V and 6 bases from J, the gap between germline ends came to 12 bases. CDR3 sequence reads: CASSGDRLSEAFF. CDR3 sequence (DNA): TGTGCCAGCAGCGGGGACCGACTTTCTGAAGCTTTCTTT.

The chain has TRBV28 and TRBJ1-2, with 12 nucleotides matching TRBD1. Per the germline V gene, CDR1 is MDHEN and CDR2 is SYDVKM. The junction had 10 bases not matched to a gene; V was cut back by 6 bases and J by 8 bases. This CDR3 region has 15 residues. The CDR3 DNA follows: TGTGCCAGCAGCATCCGGGGACAGGGGGCCGGGGGCTACACCTTC. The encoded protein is CASSIRGQGAGGYTF.

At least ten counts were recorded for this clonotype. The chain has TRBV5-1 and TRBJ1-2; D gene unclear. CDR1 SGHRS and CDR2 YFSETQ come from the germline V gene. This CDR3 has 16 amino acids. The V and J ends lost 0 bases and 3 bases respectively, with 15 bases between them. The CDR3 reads CASSLAPTTRDYGYTF. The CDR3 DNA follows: TGCGCCAGCAGCTTGGCGCCCACAACAAGGGACTATGGCTACACCTTC. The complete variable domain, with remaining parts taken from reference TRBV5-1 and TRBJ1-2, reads KAGVTQTPRYLIKTRGQQVTLSCSPISGHRSVSWYQQTPGQGLQFLFEYFSETQRNKGNFPGRFSGRQFSNSRSEMNVSTLELGDSALYLCASSLAPTTRDYGYTFGSGTRLTVV.

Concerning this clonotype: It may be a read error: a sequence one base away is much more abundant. The CDR3, as DNA: TGTGCCAGCAGCGTAGGTTGGGGCCAATACAATGAGCAGTACTTC. It translates to CASSVGWGQYNEQYF. The V call is TRBV9, the J call TRBJ2-1; a weak D match, TRBD1 (5 bases). The J call is uncertain, as TRBJ2-7 better fits the DNA end. Per the germline V gene, CDR1 is SGDLS and CDR2 is YYNGEE. This CDR3 is 15 amino acids long.

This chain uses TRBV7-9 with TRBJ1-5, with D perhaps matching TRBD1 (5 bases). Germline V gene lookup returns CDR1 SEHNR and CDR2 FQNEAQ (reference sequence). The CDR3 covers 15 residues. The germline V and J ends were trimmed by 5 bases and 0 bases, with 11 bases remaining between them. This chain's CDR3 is CASSLYDSSNQPQHF. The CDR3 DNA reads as TGTGCCAGCAGCCTATATGACAGTAGCAATCAGCCCCAGCATTTT.

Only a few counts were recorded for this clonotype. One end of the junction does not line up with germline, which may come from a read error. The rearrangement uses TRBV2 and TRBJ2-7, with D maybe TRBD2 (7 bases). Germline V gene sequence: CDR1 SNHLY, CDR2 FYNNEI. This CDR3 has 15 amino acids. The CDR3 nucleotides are TGTACCAGCAGTGTCGGGGGGCAGGGACCCTACGAGCAGTACTTC. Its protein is CTSSVGGQGPYEQYF. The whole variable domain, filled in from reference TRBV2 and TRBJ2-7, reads EPEVTQTPSHQVTQMGQEVILRCVPISNHLYFYWYRQILGQKVEFLVSFYNNEISEKSEIFDDQFSVERPDGSNFTLKIRSTKLEDSAMYFCTSSVGGQGPYEQYFGPGTRLTVT.

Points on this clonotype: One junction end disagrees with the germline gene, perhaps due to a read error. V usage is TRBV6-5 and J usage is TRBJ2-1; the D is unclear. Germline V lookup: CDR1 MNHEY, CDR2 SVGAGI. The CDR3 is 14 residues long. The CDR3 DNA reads TGTGCCAGCAGGTACTCTAACTCCTACAATGAGCAGTTCTTC. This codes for CASRYSNSYNEQFF.

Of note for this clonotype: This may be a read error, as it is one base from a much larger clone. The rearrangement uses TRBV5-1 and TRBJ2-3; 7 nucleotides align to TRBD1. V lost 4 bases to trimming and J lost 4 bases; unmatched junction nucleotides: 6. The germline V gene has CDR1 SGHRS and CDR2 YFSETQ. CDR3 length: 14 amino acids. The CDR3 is CASSPGQSADTQYF. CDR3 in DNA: TGCGCCAGCAGCCCGGGACAGAGCGCAGATACGCAGTATTTT.